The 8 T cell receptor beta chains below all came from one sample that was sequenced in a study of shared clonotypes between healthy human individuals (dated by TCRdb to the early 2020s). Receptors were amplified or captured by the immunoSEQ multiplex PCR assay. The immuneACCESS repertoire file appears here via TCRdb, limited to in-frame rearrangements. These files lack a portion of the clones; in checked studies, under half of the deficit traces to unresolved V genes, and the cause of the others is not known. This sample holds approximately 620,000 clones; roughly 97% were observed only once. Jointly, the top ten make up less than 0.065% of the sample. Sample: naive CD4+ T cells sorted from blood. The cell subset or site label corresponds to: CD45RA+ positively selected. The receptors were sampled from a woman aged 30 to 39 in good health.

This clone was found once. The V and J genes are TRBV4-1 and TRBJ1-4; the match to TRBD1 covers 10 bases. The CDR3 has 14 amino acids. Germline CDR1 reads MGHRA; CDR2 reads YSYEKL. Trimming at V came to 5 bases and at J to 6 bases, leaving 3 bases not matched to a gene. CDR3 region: CASSRQGADEKLFF. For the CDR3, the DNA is TGCGCCAGCAGCAGACAGGGGGCCGATGAAAAACTGTTTTTT.

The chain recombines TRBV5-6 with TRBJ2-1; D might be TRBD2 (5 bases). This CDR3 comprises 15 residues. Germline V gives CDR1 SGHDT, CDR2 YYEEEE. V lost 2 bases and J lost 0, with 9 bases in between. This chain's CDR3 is CASSLRRSSYNEQFF. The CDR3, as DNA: TGTGCCAGCAGCTTACGGAGGAGCTCCTACAATGAGCAGTTCTTC.

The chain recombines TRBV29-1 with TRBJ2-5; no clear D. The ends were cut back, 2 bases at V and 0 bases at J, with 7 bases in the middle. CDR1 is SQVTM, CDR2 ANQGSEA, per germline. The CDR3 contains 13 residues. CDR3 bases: TGCAGCGTTGAAAAGGGAAACCAAGAGACCCAGTACTTC. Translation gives CSVEKGNQETQYF.

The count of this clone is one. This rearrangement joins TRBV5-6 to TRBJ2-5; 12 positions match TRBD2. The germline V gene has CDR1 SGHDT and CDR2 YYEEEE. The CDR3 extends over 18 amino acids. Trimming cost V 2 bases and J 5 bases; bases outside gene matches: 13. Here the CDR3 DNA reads TGTGCCAGCAGCTTCCGGACTAGCGGGATAGTCTTGAAGGAGACCCAGTACTTC. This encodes CASSFRTSGIVLKETQYF.

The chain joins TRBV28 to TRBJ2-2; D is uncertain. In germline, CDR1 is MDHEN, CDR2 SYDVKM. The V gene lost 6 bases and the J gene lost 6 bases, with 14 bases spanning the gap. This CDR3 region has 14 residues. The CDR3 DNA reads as TGTGCCAGCAGAAGAACCGGAGTTTCCGGGGAGCTGTTTTTT. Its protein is CASRRTGVSGELFF.

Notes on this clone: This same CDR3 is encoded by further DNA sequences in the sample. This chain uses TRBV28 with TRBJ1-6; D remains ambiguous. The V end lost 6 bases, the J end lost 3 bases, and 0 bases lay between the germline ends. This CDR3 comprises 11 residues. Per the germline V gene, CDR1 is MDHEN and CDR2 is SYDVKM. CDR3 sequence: CASSYNSPLHF. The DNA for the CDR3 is TGTGCCAGCAGCTATAATTCACCCCTCCACTTT.

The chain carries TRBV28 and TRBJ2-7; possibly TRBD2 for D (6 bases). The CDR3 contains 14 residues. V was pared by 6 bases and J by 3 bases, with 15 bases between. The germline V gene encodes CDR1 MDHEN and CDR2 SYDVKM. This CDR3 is CASRRSGVLYEQYF. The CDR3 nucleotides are TGTGCCAGCAGGAGGTCGGGGGTTCTCTACGAGCAGTACTTC.

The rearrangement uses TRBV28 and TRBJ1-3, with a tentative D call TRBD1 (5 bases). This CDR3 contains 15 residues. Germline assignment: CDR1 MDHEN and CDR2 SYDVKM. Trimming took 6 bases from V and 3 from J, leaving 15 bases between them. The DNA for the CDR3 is TGTGCCAGCAGCCCTGCACTGGGGCTTGGAAACACCATATATTTT. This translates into CASSPALGLGNTIYF.